Following are 21 T cell receptor beta chains from one sample sequenced in a study of siplizumab effects on memory and regulatory T cells. Assay: immunoSEQ multiplex PCR; the TCRdb copy retains only in-frame clones and omits some. The data contain over 60,000 clones, roughly 89% of them singletons. The sample taken for sequencing was CD8+ T cells sorted from blood. The receptors were gathered from a human donor in good health.

The genes are TRBV19 and TRBJ1-1; D not certain. Trimming left V 2 bases short and J 1 base short, with 8 bases between. The CDR3 contains 14 residues. The germline V gene encodes CDR1 LNHDA and CDR2 SQIVND (reference sequence). The CDR3, as DNA: TGTGCCAGTAGTATAATGGCCGAGAACACTGAAGCTTTCTTT. It translates to CASSIMAENTEAFF.

The chain couples TRBV9 to TRBJ2-5, with 7 nucleotides matching TRBD1. J was trimmed by 4 bases and V by 3 bases; bases with no gene match: 3. CDR1 is SGDLS and CDR2 is YYNGEE in the germline V gene. The CDR3 has 13 amino acids. CDR3 amino acids: CASSGQGVETQYF. In nucleotides, the CDR3 is TGTGCCAGCAGCGGACAGGGTGTAGAGACCCAGTACTTC.

This rearrangement joins TRBV11-3 to TRBJ2-7; D is unresolved. This CDR3 region has 16 residues. Deletions cut 2 bases from V and 2 bases from J, with 16 bases between. Germline assignment: CDR1 SGHNT and CDR2 YENEEA. In nucleotides, the CDR3 is TGTGCCAGCAGCTTACCCGTGCCCGATAAACCCTACGAGCAGTACTTC. It encodes CASSLPVPDKPYEQYF.

This chain uses TRBV5-1 with TRBJ1-2; D uncertain. The CDR3 loop spans 14 amino acids. Looked up from germline, CDR1 is SGHRS and CDR2 is YFSETQ. The V end lost 0 bases, the J end lost 2 bases, and 8 bases lay between the germline ends. CDR3 in DNA: TGCGCCAGCAGCTTGGGTATGGGGAACTATGGCTACACCTTC. It encodes CASSLGMGNYGYTF.

CDR3 nucleotide sequence: TGTGCCAGCAGTTATGAGCAGGGAGTTTATTCCGAGCAGTACTTC. It specifies CASSYEQGVYSEQYF. The gene calls are TRBV6-6 and TRBJ2-7; the D call may be TRBD1 or TRBD2 (5 bases each). V lost 3 bases and J lost 6, with 18 bases in between. The CDR3 loop spans 15 amino acids. Germline CDR1 MNHNY, CDR2 SVGAGI (reference sequence).

In its sample, this clone was seen once. The V call is TRBV7-2, the J call TRBJ1-5; TRBD1 is a possible D gene (5 bases). The CDR3 has 16 residues. Germline CDR1 is SGHTA and CDR2 is FQGNSA. The ends were cut back, 2 bases at V and 1 base at J, with 12 bases in the middle. The CDR3 loop is CASSLMGGSSNQPQHF. The CDR3 bases are TGTGCCAGCAGCTTAATGGGGGGTTCGAGCAATCAGCCCCAGCATTTT. The whole variable domain, remainder taken from reference TRBV7-2 and TRBJ1-5, is GAGVSQSPSNKVTEKGKDVELRCDPISGHTALYWYRQSLGQGLEFLIYFQGNSAPDKSGLPSDRFSAERTGGSVSTLTIQRTQQEDSAVYLCASSLMGGSSNQPQHFGDGTRLSIL.

The rearrangement joins TRBV7-2 to TRBJ2-3; D is unresolved. Germline loops: CDR1 SGHTA, CDR2 FQGNSA. CDR3 length equals 16 residues. V gave up 1 base and J gave up 9 bases, with 20 bases separating them. DNA for the CDR3: TGTGCCAGCAGCTTAGACCCTGGCGGCCCACCCAGGACGCAGTATTTT. Protein sequence: CASSLDPGGPPRTQYF.

The chain employs TRBV27 and TRBJ2-3; 7 bases align to TRBD2. The CDR3 spans 15 residues. Germline V gene sequence: CDR1 MNHEY, CDR2 SMNVEV (reference sequence). J lost 7 bases, V lost 5 bases, and 12 bases had no gene match. CDR3 in amino acids: CASSGRAGEWNTQYF. In DNA, the CDR3 is TGTGCCAGCAGTGGGAGGGCGGGAGAGTGGAATACGCAGTATTTT.

The chain has TRBV27 and TRBJ1-2, with D maybe TRBD1 (5 bases). The germline V gene encodes CDR1 MNHEY and CDR2 SMNVEV (reference sequence). Trimming shortened V by 3 bases and J by 4 bases, and 15 bases separated the two germline ends. The CDR3 has 15 amino acids. The CDR3 bases are TGTGCCAGCAGTTTGTCCCGGGGGAGCGCCTATGGCTACACCTTC. Translation: CASSLSRGSAYGYTF.

The chain links TRBV2 to TRBJ2-1; D may be TRBD1 or TRBD2 (5 bases each). Germline CDR1 is SNHLY and CDR2 is FYNNEI. This CDR3 is 14 amino acids long. Trimming took 1 base from V and 5 from J, leaving 9 bases between them. The CDR3: CASSEGRGDNEQFF. In DNA form, the CDR3 reads TGTGCCAGCAGTGAAGGAAGAGGGGACAATGAGCAGTTCTTC. Using reference TRBV2 and TRBJ2-1 for the parts outside the CDR3, the full variable domain is EPEVTQTPSHQVTQMGQEVILRCVPISNHLYFYWYRQILGQKVEFLVSFYNNEISEKSEIFDDQFSVERPDGSNFTLKIRSTKLEDSAMYFCASSEGRGDNEQFFGPGTRLTVL.

This CDR3 reads CASTFFFSGGSNQPQHF. CDR3 bases: TGTGCCAGTACCTTTTTCTTTTCGGGGGGGAGCAATCAGCCCCAGCATTTT. This sequence joins TRBV19 and TRBJ1-5, with a possible D match to TRBD1 (5 bases). CDR3 size: 17 residues. Germline CDR1 LNHDA, CDR2 SQIVND (reference sequence). Deletions cut 7 bases from V and 1 base from J, with 20 bases between.

This chain joins TRBV6-6 and TRBJ1-5, with D unclear. CDR1 is MNHNY and CDR2 is SVGAGI in the germline V gene (reference sequence). This CDR3 is 15 amino acids long. Trimming took 4 bases from V and 8 from J, leaving 18 bases between them. CDR3 amino acids: CASSLQPRSLEPQHF. CDR3 in DNA: TGTGCCAGCAGTTTACAGCCCCGTAGTTTAGAGCCCCAGCATTTT.

The chain couples TRBV19 to TRBJ1-1, with D possibly being TRBD1 (5 bases). Germline CDR1 reads LNHDA; CDR2 reads SQIVND (reference sequence). V was pared by 5 bases and J by 2 bases, with 12 bases between. The CDR3 is 14 residues long. The chain's CDR3 is CASSVRGANTEAFF. The CDR3 DNA reads as TGTGCCAGTAGTGTCCGAGGGGCTAACACTGAAGCTTTCTTT.

J is TRBJ1-1 and V is TRBV19; no firm D call. V was pared by 4 bases and J by 6 bases, with 15 bases between. The CDR3 sequence is 14 residues long. Germline-derived CDR1 and CDR2 are LNHDA and SQIVND (reference sequence). The CDR3 DNA reads TGTGCCAGTAGTACCCGTTGGGCCGGGTCTGAAGCTTTCTTT. Translated: CASSTRWAGSEAFF.

V usage is TRBV10-3 and J usage is TRBJ2-3; TRBD2 aligns across 11 bases. Germline V gene lookup returns CDR1 ENHRY and CDR2 SYGVKD. Germline trimming cut 3 bases from V and 0 bases from J; bases unmatched to any gene: 8. CDR3 size: 18 residues. The CDR3 DNA is TGTGCCATCAGTGAAGCGCTAGCGGGGGGATCGAGCACAGATACGCAGTATTTT. Protein product: CAISEALAGGSSTDTQYF.

The chain couples TRBV5-1 to TRBJ2-4; D gene uncertain. This CDR3 is 16 amino acids long. V lost 7 bases and J lost 2, with 19 bases in between. The germline gives CDR1 SGHRS, CDR2 YFSETQ. The CDR3 DNA follows: TGCGCCAGCGGTCCGTTGGCAGTCGAAACCAAAAACATTCAGTACTTC. Translating it yields CASGPLAVETKNIQYF.

This chain joins TRBV13 and TRBJ2-3; possible D gene TRBD2, 6 bases. In germline, CDR1 is PRHDT, CDR2 FYEKMQ (reference sequence). Trimming took off 5 bases at V and 2 bases at J, with 11 bases between the two ends. The CDR3 extends over 14 amino acids. DNA for the CDR3: TGTGCCAGCAGCGCGGGACCCTCCACAGATACGCAGTATTTT. Encoded protein: CASSAGPSTDTQYF.

This rearrangement joins TRBV29-1 to TRBJ2-7, with D perhaps given as TRBD1 or TRBD2 (5 bases each). V lost 4 bases, J lost 4 bases, and 17 bases lay in between. Germline V gene sequence: CDR1 SQVTM, CDR2 ANQGSEA. The CDR3 is made up of 14 amino acids. The CDR3: CSVAGSQRGYEQYF. The CDR3 DNA follows: TGCAGCGTTGCGGGTAGCCAGAGGGGATACGAGCAGTACTTC.

The V call is TRBV4-2, the J call TRBJ1-1, with 9 nucleotides matching TRBD1. Germline CDR1 is LGHNA and CDR2 is YNFKEQ. This CDR3 is built from 17 residues. Unmatched junction bases numbered 10, after V lost 3 bases and J lost 2 bases. CDR3 nucleotides: TGTGCCAGCAGCCATCCGACAGGGGGGCAGGTTAACACTGAAGCTTTCTTT. Translating it yields CASSHPTGGQVNTEAFF.

This clone was seen once. The gene calls are TRBV9 and TRBJ2-5; D unclear. Deletions cut 0 bases from V and 4 bases from J, with 1 base between. The CDR3 spans 11 residues. The germline V gene has CDR1 SGDLS and CDR2 YYNGEE. Here the CDR3 reads CASSVAETQYF. CDR3 in DNA: TGTGCCAGCAGCGTAGCAGAGACCCAGTACTTC.

V gene TRBV7-8 combines with J gene TRBJ1-2; 9 bases line up with TRBD1. V was pared by 5 bases and J by 8 bases, with 6 bases of the junction left unmatched. The CDR3 totals 13 residues. Germline V gene data show CDR1 as SGHVS and CDR2 as FQNEAQ. Written as DNA, the CDR3 is TGTGCCAGCAGCCGCGGGACAGGGTACGGCTACACCTTC. Protein: CASSRGTGYGYTF.